This T cell receptor (beta chain) was captured in a study of technical replicates of blood from a few donors. Clones were sequenced by immunoSEQ multiplex PCR, and TCRdb holds only the in-frame ones, with some missing. The profile shows tens of thousands of clones, around 93% of them singletons. CDR3 length equals 13 residues. The V and J ends lost 5 bases and 1 base respectively, with 9 bases between them. CDR1 MDHEN and CDR2 SYDVKM come from the germline V gene. Source material: T cells isolated from PBMCs. This clonotype originated in a human donor in good health. The J gene is TRBJ2-7, the V gene TRBV28, with D unclear. The CDR3 loop reads CASSAIGSYEQYF. The CDR3 DNA reads as TGTGCCAGCAGTGCTATCGGGTCCTACGAGCAGTACTTC. Full variable domain (rest looked up from reference TRBV28 and TRBJ2-7): DVKVTQSSRYLVKRTGEKVFLECVQDMDHENMFWYRQDPGLGLRLIYFSYDVKMKEKGDIPEGYSVSREKKERFSLILESASTNQTSMYLCASSAIGSYEQYFGPGTRLTVT.